This T cell receptor beta chain is from a study of blood T cell repertoires in COVID-19. Turning to the study itself: There were acute and convalescent COVID-19 samples, and they came from the United States, Italy and Spain.

Germline V CDR1 and CDR2: GTSNPN, SVGIG (reference sequence). Trimming stripped 0 bases from V and 10 bases from J, with 19 bases between. The CDR3 is 16 amino acids. Libraries were prepared by immunoSEQ multiplex PCR; TCRdb keeps only in-frame clonotypes and omits some of them. The repertoire has about 290,000 clones, 89% of them found once; the top ten carry just under 0.95%. Sequenced: peripheral blood. This clonotype was sampled from a woman aged 40 to 55 who had recovered from COVID-19. The chain recombines TRBV30 with TRBJ1-6; D is possibly TRBD1 (6 bases). The CDR3 protein is CAWSVLSHRVGSPLHF. The CDR3 bases are TGTGCCTGGAGTGTACTCTCCCACAGGGTAGGGTCACCCCTCCACTTT.